A single sample gave rise to the 19 T cell receptor beta chains below, sequenced in a study of Graves' ophthalmopathy and Graves' hyperthyroidism. As the template, RNA transcripts were used to amplify TCR beta CDR3 regions. First-round RT-PCR relied on HTBI primers, and a second-round multiplex PCR came next. In TCRdb, the multiplex PCR reads were re-called with MiXCR into one record per CDR3 protein. This sample has about 500,000 distinct CDR3 sequences, with roughly 14% found just once. Sequencing was carried out using blood. These receptors came from a woman younger than 45 with Graves' ophthalmopathy.

This clonotype occurred a few times. The J gene is TRBJ2-7, the V gene TRBV19; weak D call: TRBD2 (5 bases). The V gene's germline CDR1 is LNHDA and CDR2 SQIVND (reference sequence). Trimming took off 5 bases at V and 3 bases at J, with 14 bases between the two ends. This CDR3 spans 14 amino acids. DNA of the CDR3: TGTGCCAGTAGTTTCGGAGGTTACAACTACGAGCAGTACTTC. It is translated as CASSFGGYNYEQYF.

This clonotype was seen at least ten times. The rearrangement uses TRBV28 and TRBJ2-5; 7 bases fit TRBD1. CDR3 length equals 15 residues. Unmatched junction bases numbered 7, after V lost 4 bases and J lost 2 bases. Germline assignment: CDR1 MDHEN and CDR2 SYDVKM. CDR3 coding DNA: TGTGCCAGCAGTTCGACAGGGCTTTATCAAGAGACCCAGTACTTC. Encoded protein: CASSSTGLYQETQYF.

Many counts were recorded for this clonotype. Since the CDR3 does not end with the conserved phenylalanine or tryptophan, this likely comes from a read error. The limits of the CDR3 on the DNA are not certain, so only TCRdb's listed CDR3 is given. The chain links TRBV10-1 to TRBJ2-7; the table's D gene call, TRBD1, was not cross checked with the DNA. Inclusive of both ends, the CDR3 amounts to 8 amino acids. Germline V CDR1 and CDR2: WNHNN, SYGVQD (reference sequence). CDR3 region: CASSPPSG.

At least ten counts were recorded for this clonotype. A junction end diverges from the germline sequence, so it may reflect a read error. The chain joins TRBV20-1 to TRBJ1-1; maybe TRBD1 (5 bases). This CDR3 has 9 amino acids. Germline CDR1 DFQATT, CDR2 SNEGSKA (reference sequence). In nucleotides, the CDR3 is TGCAGTGCTAGGGAGACAGCCCCCTTT. It is translated as CSARETAPF.

This clonotype was detected many times. The chain recombines TRBV6-1 with TRBJ1-1, with D unclear. CDR1 is MNHNS and CDR2 is SASEGT in the germline V gene. The ends were cut back, 3 bases at V and 10 bases at J, with 12 bases in the middle. CDR3 length: 12 residues. Here the CDR3 reads CASSEVARSAFF. The CDR3 bases are TGTGCCAGCAGTGAGGTCGCTCGGTCAGCTTTCTTT.

This clonotype showed up many times. The V call is TRBV11-1, the J call TRBJ2-7; TRBD2 agrees at 8 bases. Trimming cost V 5 bases and J 4 bases; bases outside gene matches: 13. The CDR3 is 16 amino acids. Germline V gene data show CDR1 as SGHAT and CDR2 as FQDESV (reference sequence). The CDR3 region is CASSLVVAGPNYEQYF. Written as DNA, the CDR3 is TGTGCCAGCAGCCTAGTTGTAGCGGGACCTAATTACGAGCAGTACTTC.

This clonotype showed up many times. CDR3 residues: CASSFGGQGHSGELFF. In nucleotides, the CDR3 is TGTGCCAGCAGTTTCGGCGGACAGGGTCATTCCGGGGAGCTGTTTTTT. V and J are TRBV12-3 or TRBV12-4 and TRBJ2-2; TRBD1 aligns across 8 bases. V shed 3 bases and J 6 bases; nucleotides not matched to a gene: 9. The CDR3 runs 16 residues.

In its sample, this clonotype was seen many times. The V call is TRBV5-1, the J call TRBJ2-5; D uncertain. This CDR3 is 15 amino acids long. Germline V lookup: CDR1 SGHRS, CDR2 YFSETQ. Trimming cost V 0 bases and J 4 bases, with 13 bases left between them. The CDR3 loop reads CASSLGTVMGETQYF. The CDR3, as DNA: TGCGCCAGCAGCTTGGGTACAGTAATGGGAGAGACCCAGTACTTC.

This clonotype was recorded at least ten times. The chain couples TRBV28 to TRBJ1-6; 7 bases fit TRBD1. This CDR3 region has 14 residues. The germline V gene has CDR1 MDHEN and CDR2 SYDVKM. V dropped 7 bases and J dropped 10; count of bases not matched to a gene: 10. CDR3 sequence: CASNPGGTSSPLHF. The CDR3 nucleotides are TGTGCCAGCAATCCAGGGGGAACTTCCTCACCCCTCCACTTT.

Ten or more counts support this clonotype. The CDR3 loop is CASGSRVPETQYF. The DNA of the CDR3 is TGTGCCAGCGGGTCCAGGGTTCCAGAGACCCAGTACTTC. The J gene is TRBJ2-5, the V gene TRBV28; tentative D call: TRBD1 (5 bases). In germline, CDR1 is MDHEN, CDR2 SYDVKM. The V end lost 8 bases, the J end lost 4 bases, and 14 bases lay between the germline ends. The CDR3 sequence is 13 residues long.

This clonotype has ten or more counts. The rearrangement joins TRBV29-1 to TRBJ1-2; D is undetermined. The V and J ends lost 4 bases and 8 bases respectively, with 5 bases between them. CDR3 length: 9 residues. Per germline, CDR1 SQVTM and CDR2 ANQGSEA. CDR3 sequence reads: CSVVQGYTF. In DNA, the CDR3 is TGCAGCGTTGTTCAAGGCTACACCTTC. Together with reference TRBV29-1 and TRBJ1-2, the CDR3 gives the full variable domain: SAVISQKPSRDICQRGTSLTIQCQVDSQVTMMFWYRQQPGQSLTLIATANQGSEATYESGFVIDKFPISRPNLTFSTLTVSNMSPEDSSIYLCSVVQGYTFGSGTRLTVV.

This clonotype was seen many times. V is TRBV12-3 or TRBV12-4 and J is TRBJ1-1; D gene ambiguous. CDR3 length: 11 residues. Trimming removed 8 bases from V and 7 bases from J, with 11 bases in between. The CDR3 here is CASSPFGEAFF. Written as DNA, the CDR3 is TGTGCCAGCTCCCCCTTCGGTGAAGCTTTCTTT.

In its sample, this clonotype was seen many times. The junction differs from germline at one of its ends, possibly a read error. The chain combines TRBV12-3 or TRBV12-4 with TRBJ1-2; D might be TRBD1 (6 bases). CDR3 size: 14 residues. The CDR3 sequence: CASSLGGGGYGYTF. DNA for the CDR3: TGTGCCAGCAGCTTAGGGGGGGGCGGCTATGGCTACACCTTC.

The chain joins TRBV6-5 to TRBJ2-5, with D unclear. The germline gives CDR1 MNHEY, CDR2 SVGAGI. V was shortened by 1 base and J by 5 bases, with 11 bases between the two germline ends. The CDR3 loop spans 14 amino acids. CDR3 loop: CASSYLTWWETQYF. CDR3 bases: TGTGCCAGCAGTTACTTGACTTGGTGGGAGACCCAGTACTTC.

This clonotype was found many times. V is TRBV6-1 and J is TRBJ1-1, with 7 bases identical to TRBD1. The CDR3 is 13 residues long. V lost 6 bases to trimming and J lost 10 bases; unmatched junction nucleotides: 11. The germline CDR1 and CDR2 sequences are MNHNS and SASEGT. The CDR3 loop reads CASSLGQNLAAFF. The CDR3 DNA reads TGTGCCAGCAGCCTGGGACAGAACCTAGCAGCTTTCTTT.

This clonotype was counted between two and nine times. The V and J genes are TRBV6-2 or TRBV6-3 and TRBJ1-6; no firm D call. Germline-derived CDR1 and CDR2 are MNHEY and SVGEGT. The CDR3 loop spans 12 amino acids. V lost 6 bases and J lost 7, with 7 bases in between. The CDR3 is CASRFGNSPLHF. CDR3 sequence (DNA): TGTGCCAGCAGGTTTGGGAATTCACCCCTCCACTTT.

This clonotype was counted at least ten times. V gene TRBV28 combines with J gene TRBJ2-5; D gene uncertain. The CDR3 sequence is 15 residues long. V was clipped by 6 bases and J by 3 bases, with 17 bases between them. CDR1 is MDHEN, CDR2 SYDVKM, per germline. CDR3 DNA: TGTGCCAGCAGCCTCCTCTCGGCCAGGAAAGAGACCCAGTACTTC. This sequence encodes CASSLLSARKETQYF.

This clonotype showed up many times. This sequence joins TRBV19 and TRBJ2-5; D perhaps matches TRBD1 (7 bases). This CDR3 has 16 residues. Germline-derived CDR1 and CDR2 are LNHDA and SQIVND (reference sequence). Trimming removed 7 bases from V and 4 bases from J, with 22 bases in between. In DNA, the CDR3 is TGTGCCAGTACCCGGACAGGTACTAGGCGGGGAGAGACCCAGTACTTC. As protein: CASTRTGTRRGETQYF.

This clonotype was counted ten times or more. The chain has TRBV12-3 or TRBV12-4 and TRBJ2-5; 9 positions agree with TRBD2. V was pared by 6 bases and J by 1 base, with 3 bases of the junction left unmatched. The CDR3 consists of 14 residues. The CDR3 DNA sequence: TGTGCCAGCAGCCGGACTAGCGCCCAAGAGACCCAGTACTTC. It encodes CASSRTSAQETQYF.